The sample holds many counts of the clone carrying this T cell receptor beta chain. Its antigen is unidentified. This sample is drawn from a study of shared clonotypes between healthy human individuals. Per germline, CDR1 LNHDA and CDR2 SQIVND (reference sequence). The CDR3 runs to 14 residues. Trimming cost V 0 bases and J 3 bases, with 6 bases left between them. Study-level results: Tissues were not sampled, only blood, and their repertoires likely differ. Naive CD4 clonotypes overlapped across several donors at about 5.2%. The study found lower generation probabilities in non-shared clonotypes than in those shared by all four donors.

Here immunoSEQ multiplex PCR was the method, and the copy in TCRdb shows in-frame clones only, minus some. There are about 300,000 clones in the sample; over 65% occur only once, and over 9% lies in the top ten. This receptor was obtained from a man aged 30 to 39 in good health. Sequenced material: memory CD4+ T cells sorted from blood. Subset of the sample: CD45RA-negative fraction. The chain is built from TRBV19 and TRBJ1-5; D remains unclear. CDR3 amino acids: CASSIDGSNQPQHF. The CDR3 DNA reads as TGTGCCAGTAGTATAGACGGGTCCAATCAGCCCCAGCATTTT. The full variable domain, its missing parts supplied by reference TRBV19 and TRBJ1-5, is DGGITQSPKYLFRKEGQNVTLSCEQNLNHDAMYWYRQDPGQGLRLIYYSQIVNDFQKGDIAEGYSVSREKKESFPLTVTSAQKNPTAFYLCASSIDGSNQPQHFGDGTRLSIL.